The T cell receptor (beta chain) described here comes from a study of long-term antiretroviral therapy in people with HIV. CDR1 is LGHNA and CDR2 is YNFKEQ in the germline V gene. The CDR3 runs to 16 residues. Trimming removed 0 bases at V and 9 bases at J, with 15 bases between. Version v3.0 of the immunoSEQ assay ran at survey level. Some clones are missing from TCRdb's copy, which holds only in-frame ones; the method was immunoSEQ multiplex PCR. The data contain more than 15,000 clones, about 77% of them singletons. The chain couples TRBV4-2 to TRBJ1-6; no reliable D call. This TCR was recovered from a middle-aged woman with HIV. Sample: unsorted PBMCs, taken at the start of antiretroviral therapy, before treatment. CDR3 loop: CASSQEGVGPSSPLHF. In DNA form, the CDR3 reads TGTGCCAGCAGCCAAGAGGGAGTAGGGCCGTCTTCACCCCTCCACTTT.